A selection of T cell receptor beta chains follows, all from one sample in a study of blood T cell repertoires in COVID-19. Generated by immunoSEQ multiplex PCR, the TCRdb table keeps only in-frame clones and is missing some. The sample yields roughly 120,000 clones, around four fifths seen once. Sample: peripheral blood. These receptors came from a man aged 25 to 40 with acute or convalescent COVID-19. Each CDR3 is given with its conserved first and last residue. Fields, in order: D gene, V gene, J gene, clone size, CDR3 protein, CDR3 DNA. A D gene is named only where the DNA matches it firmly. Clone size, where shown, is once, few, many, or a class for clones that have expanded.

>NA|TRBV6-4|TRBJ2-1|few
CASSPDSYNEQFF
TGTGCCAGCAGTCCCGACAGTTACAATGAGCAGTTCTTC
>NA|TRBV11-1|TRBJ2-3|NA
CASSLGAMQQYF
TGTGCCAGCAGCTTAGGCGCCATGCAGCAGTATTTT
>TRBD1|TRBV7-2|TRBJ2-7|NA
CASSPDRGGYEQYF
TGTGCCAGCAGCCCGGACAGGGGAGGGTACGAGCAGTACTTC
>TRBD2|TRBV13|TRBJ2-3|NA
CASRTSGGTDTQYF
TGTGCCAGCAGGACTAGCGGGGGCACAGATACGCAGTATTTT
>NA|TRBV5-8|TRBJ2-1|NA
CASSLRMGHEQFF
TGTGCCAGCAGCCTTCGGATGGGCCATGAGCAGTTCTTC
>TRBD2|TRBV10-3|TRBJ2-1|NA
CAISESGGGADNEQFF
TGTGCCATCAGTGAGTCAGGCGGGGGGGCCGACAATGAGCAGTTCTTC
>NA|TRBV5-1|TRBJ1-1|NA
CASSLDRFGTEAFF
TGCGCCAGCAGCTTGGACAGGTTTGGCACTGAAGCTTTCTTT
>NA|TRBV2|TRBJ1-5|NA
CASSQSNQPQHF
TGTGCCAGCAGCCAAAGCAATCAGCCCCAGCATTTT
>NA|TRBV10-3|TRBJ2-3|NA
CAIRDLAGITDTQYF
TGTGCCATCAGGGACCTGGCGGGGATCACAGATACGCAGTATTTT
>NA|TRBV4-1|TRBJ2-2|once
CASSQPRGQNTGELFF
TGCGCCAGCAGCCAACCCAGGGGACAGAACACCGGGGAGCTGTTTTTT
>NA|TRBV5-4|TRBJ1-4|NA
CASSFGRTQNEKLFF
TGTGCCAGCAGCTTCGGAAGAACACAGAATGAAAAACTGTTTTTT
>TRBD1|TRBV18|TRBJ2-5|NA
CASSPGQTFGETQYF
TGTGCCAGCTCACCGGGACAGACTTTCGGTGAGACCCAGTACTTC
>NA|TRBV19|TRBJ1-1|NA
CASSMRSGHNTEAFF
TGTGCCAGTAGTATGAGGTCTGGACACAACACTGAAGCTTTCTTT
>NA|TRBV3-1/TRBV3-2|TRBJ1-2|few
CASSQPYRRSYTF
TGTGCCAGCAGCCAACCTTACAGGAGAAGCTACACCTTC
>TRBD1|TRBV30|TRBJ1-2|NA
CAWSGQGKGYTF
TGTGCCTGGAGTGGACAGGGGAAGGGCTACACCTTC
>NA|TRBV6-5|TRBJ1-1|NA
CATKGESMNTEAFF
TGTGCCACCAAAGGGGAATCGATGAACACTGAAGCTTTCTTT
>NA|TRBV7-3|TRBJ1-6|NA
CASSLAGGDNSPLHF
TGTGCCAGCAGCTTAGCCGGGGGAGATAATTCACCCCTCCACTTT
>TRBD1|TRBV7-6|TRBJ1-5|NA
CASSPQTGEANQPQHF
TGTGCCAGCAGCCCTCAGACAGGGGAGGCAAATCAGCCCCAGCATTTT
>NA|TRBV2|TRBJ1-2|NA
CASSEAGAGDRGYTF
TGTGCCAGCAGTGAAGCGGGGGCAGGGGACCGGGGCTACACCTTC
>NA|TRBV12-3/TRBV12-4|TRBJ2-2|NA
CASSLTLTGELFF
TGTGCCAGCAGTCTGACTCTCACCGGGGAGCTGTTTTTT
>NA|TRBV6-5|TRBJ2-7|NA
CASSPNYGEQYF
TGTGCCAGCAGCCCAAACTATGGCGAGCAGTACTTC
>NA|TRBV11-2|TRBJ2-1|NA
CASSLAGIGNEQFF
TGTGCCAGCAGCTTAGCGGGAATTGGTAATGAGCAGTTCTTC
>TRBD2|TRBV5-1|TRBJ2-2|NA
CASSLTGRADTGELFF
TGCGCCAGCAGCTTGACCGGGAGGGCCGATACCGGGGAGCTGTTTTTT
>NA|TRBV7-6|TRBJ2-1|NA
CASSWRKAASSYNEQFF
TGTGCCAGCAGCTGGCGGAAGGCAGCGAGCTCCTACAATGAGCAGTTCTTC
>TRBD1|TRBV18|TRBJ1-1|NA
CASSPGQRSEAFF
TGTGCCAGCTCGCCGGGACAGAGGTCAGAAGCTTTCTTT
>TRBD1|TRBV7-6|TRBJ1-4|once
CASSRQGSLTNEKLFF
TGTGCCAGCAGCCGACAGGGATCCTTAACTAATGAAAAACTGTTTTTT
>NA|TRBV7-8|TRBJ1-2|NA
CASSLERVANYGYTF
TGTGCCAGCAGCTTAGAGAGAGTCGCTAACTATGGCTACACCTTC
>NA|TRBV27|TRBJ1-2|NA
CASSLARGITYGYTF
TGTGCCAGCAGTTTAGCCAGGGGAATTACCTATGGCTACACCTTC
>NA|TRBV19|TRBJ2-2|few
CASSIRTGELFF
TGTGCCAGTAGTATCCGGACCGGGGAGCTGTTTTTT
>TRBD1|TRBV6-5|TRBJ2-7|once
CASSSTGGHAREQYF
TGTGCCAGCAGTTCGACAGGGGGACATGCAAGGGAGCAGTACTTC
>TRBD1|TRBV11-1|TRBJ1-2|NA
CASSAQTGVVSVGYTF
TGTGCCAGCAGCGCCCAGACAGGGGTTGTATCGGTTGGCTACACCTTC
>TRBD2|TRBV7-2|TRBJ2-7|NA
CASSRQVMASGAYEQYF
TGTGCCAGCAGCCGTCAGGTAATGGCTAGCGGCGCCTACGAGCAGTACTTC
>NA|TRBV30|TRBJ2-1|NA
CAWSVLAGWQFF
TGTGCCTGGAGTGTGTTGGCGGGTTGGCAGTTCTTC
>TRBD2|TRBV5-1|TRBJ2-1|NA
CASSRTSGREQFF
TGCGCCAGCAGCCGGACTAGCGGGAGGGAGCAGTTCTTC
>TRBD1|TRBV2|TRBJ1-1|once
CASRIQGEVEAFF
TGTGCCAGCAGGATACAGGGGGAGGTTGAAGCTTTCTTT
>NA|TRBV28|TRBJ2-5|NA
CASRDGLTETQYF
TGTGCCAGCAGGGATGGACTAACAGAGACCCAGTACTTC
>NA|TRBV9|TRBJ2-3|NA
CASSVAGTDTQYF
TGTGCCAGCAGCGTAGCTGGCACGGATACGCAGTATTTT
>NA|TRBV6-2/TRBV6-3|TRBJ2-2|NA
CASSYSIGRANTGELFF
TGTGCCAGCAGTTACTCGATAGGCAGGGCGAACACCGGGGAGCTGTTTTTT
>TRBD1|TRBV6-5|TRBJ1-2|once
CASTSDRGANYGYTF
TGTGCCAGCACTTCGGACAGGGGAGCTAACTATGGCTACACCTTC
>NA|TRBV20-1|TRBJ1-2|NA
CSADSNYGYTF
TGCAGTGCTGACAGTAACTATGGCTACACCTTC
>NA|TRBV13|TRBJ1-1|NA
CASSSQGRATEAFF
TGTGCCAGCAGCTCTCAAGGCAGGGCGACTGAAGCTTTCTTT